The present entry profiles one T cell receptor beta chain with its context. Trimming cost V 7 bases and J 0 bases; bases outside gene matches: 12. Germline-derived CDR1 and CDR2 are SGHTA and FQGNSA. The length of the CDR3 is 18 residues. This sample was included in a study of blood T cells in healthy people across ages. About the study: About one barcoded beta molecule per two T cells was captured by template switching.

Then a second PCR, running about 7 to 11 cycles, was carried out with a sample-barcoded 5' primer and a J-beta primer mix. TCRdb ran MiXCR on the 5' RACE reads and lists one entry per CDR3 protein. Of some 1.1 million distinct CDR3 sequences listed, more than 30% are singletons. J is TRBJ2-3 and V is TRBV7-2; TRBD2 matches at 11 bases. The source is a man aged 18 to 30 in good health. Sequenced sample: blood. The chain's CDR3 is CASIRDSGGDTSTDTQYF. The CDR3 DNA is TGTGCCAGCATCCGAGATAGCGGGGGGGATACTAGCACAGATACGCAGTATTTT.